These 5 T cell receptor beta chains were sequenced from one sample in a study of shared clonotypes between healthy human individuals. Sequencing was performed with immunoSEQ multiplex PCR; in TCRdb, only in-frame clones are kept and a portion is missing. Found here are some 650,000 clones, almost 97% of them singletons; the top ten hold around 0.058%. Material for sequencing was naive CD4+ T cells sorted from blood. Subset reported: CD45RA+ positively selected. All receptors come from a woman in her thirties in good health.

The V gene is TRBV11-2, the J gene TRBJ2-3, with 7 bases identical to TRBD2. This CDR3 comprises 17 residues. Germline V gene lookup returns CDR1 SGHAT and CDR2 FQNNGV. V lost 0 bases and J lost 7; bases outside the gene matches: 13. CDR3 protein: CASSLEGVAGASNTQYF. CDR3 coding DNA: TGTGCCAGCAGCTTAGAGGGAGTGGCGGGAGCCTCTAATACGCAGTATTTT.

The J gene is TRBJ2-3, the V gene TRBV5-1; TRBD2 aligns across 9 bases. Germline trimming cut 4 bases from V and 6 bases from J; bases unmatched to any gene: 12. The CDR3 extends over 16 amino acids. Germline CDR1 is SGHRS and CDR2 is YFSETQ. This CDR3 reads CASSPSYSGSRDTQYF. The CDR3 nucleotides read TGCGCCAGCAGCCCATCCTATAGCGGGAGTCGCGATACGCAGTATTTT.

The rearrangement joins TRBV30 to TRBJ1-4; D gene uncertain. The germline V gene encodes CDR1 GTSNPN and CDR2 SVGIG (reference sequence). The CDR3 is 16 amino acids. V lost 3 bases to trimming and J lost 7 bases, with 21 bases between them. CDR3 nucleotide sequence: TGTGCCTGGAGGGTTTCTTCGGCCGGGTTAGTTGAAAAACTGTTTTTT. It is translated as CAWRVSSAGLVEKLFF.

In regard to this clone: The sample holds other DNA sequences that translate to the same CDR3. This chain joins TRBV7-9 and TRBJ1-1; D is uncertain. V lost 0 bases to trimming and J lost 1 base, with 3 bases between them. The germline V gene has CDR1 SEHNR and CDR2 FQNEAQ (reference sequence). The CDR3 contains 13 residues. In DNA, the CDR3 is TGTGCCAGCAGCTTAGCCGAGAACACTGAAGCTTTCTTT. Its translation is CASSLAENTEAFF.

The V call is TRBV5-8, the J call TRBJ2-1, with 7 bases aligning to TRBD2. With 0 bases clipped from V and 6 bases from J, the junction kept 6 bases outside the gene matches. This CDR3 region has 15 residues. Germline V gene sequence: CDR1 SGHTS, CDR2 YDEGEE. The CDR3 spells CASSLVAGDFNEQFF. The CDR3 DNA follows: TGTGCCAGCAGCTTGGTGGCGGGAGATTTCAATGAGCAGTTCTTC.